The 16 T cell receptor beta chains below were found in one sample sequenced in a study of breast tumors, draining lymph nodes, adjacent tissues. One entry per CDR3 protein results from TCRdb running MiXCR on the multiplex PCR reads. The table has 65,000 to 80,000 distinct CDR3 sequences, roughly a fifth seen once. Axillary draining lymph nodes of breast cancer patients supplied the node samples. The sequencing sample was made of axillary lymph node tissue. These receptors originate from a female donor with breast cancer. Some clones in this sample may be carry-over from other donors' samples.

In this sample, this clonotype turned up many times. CDR3 DNA sequence: TGTGCCAGCAGCCGCTCCGGGACCTACGAGCAGTACTTC. Residues: CASSRSGTYEQYF. This sequence joins TRBV4-2 and TRBJ2-7; possibly TRBD2 for D (5 bases). CDR3 length: 13 residues. V lost 4 bases to trimming and J lost 2 bases, with 9 bases between them. From germline, CDR1 is LGHNA and CDR2 YNFKEQ.

This clonotype was seen many times. The chain couples TRBV4-3 to TRBJ2-7, with D tentatively TRBD1 or TRBD2 (6 bases each). The V end lost 4 bases, the J end lost 4 bases, and 20 bases lay between the germline ends. The germline CDR1 and CDR2 sequences are LGHNA and YSLEER. The length of the CDR3 is 16 residues. The CDR3 nucleotides are TGCGCCAGCAGCCTACTATGGGGGGCCGTGGATTACGAGCAGTACTTC. This codes for CASSLLWGAVDYEQYF.

This clonotype came up a few times. The rearrangement uses TRBV28 and TRBJ1-3, with unresolved D. This CDR3 comprises 12 residues. V shed 5 bases and J shed 4 bases, with 6 bases lying between them. Germline V lookup: CDR1 MDHEN, CDR2 SYDVKM. This CDR3 reads CASSPRGNTIYF. The CDR3 nucleotides are TGTGCCAGCAGTCCCCGGGGAAACACCATATATTTT. Together with reference TRBV28 and TRBJ1-3, the CDR3 gives the full variable domain: DVKVTQSSRYLVKRTGEKVFLECVQDMDHENMFWYRQDPGLGLRLIYFSYDVKMKEKGDIPEGYSVSREKKERFSLILESASTNQTSMYLCASSPRGNTIYFGEGSWLTVV.

This clonotype has at least ten counts. In nucleotides, the CDR3 is TGTGCCATCAGTGAATCGGCCCATAATGAATATGGCTACACCTTC. The encoded protein is CAISESAHNEYGYTF. The V call is TRBV10-3, the J call TRBJ1-2, with D hard to call. The V gene lost 3 bases and the J gene lost 5 bases, with 16 bases spanning the gap. The CDR3 spans 15 residues. The germline gives CDR1 ENHRY, CDR2 SYGVKD.

This clonotype was found a few times. The chain recombines TRBV3-1 with TRBJ2-3, with TRBD2 identical over 10 bases. V was pared by 6 bases and J by 1 base, with 4 bases of the junction left unmatched. Germline CDR1 is LGHDT and CDR2 is YNNKEL (reference sequence). The CDR3 extends over 15 amino acids. The CDR3 DNA sequence: TGTGCCAGCAGATTTACTAGCGGGGGCACAGATACGCAGTATTTT. Encoded protein: CASRFTSGGTDTQYF.

Ten or more counts support this clonotype. The V call is TRBV11-3, the J call TRBJ2-7, with D tentatively TRBD1 (5 bases). The CDR3 has 12 residues. CDR1 and CDR2 from the germline V gene are SGHNT and YENEEA. Trimming stripped 9 bases from V and 5 bases from J, with 14 bases between. The chain's CDR3 is CASRGRAHEQYF. CDR3 DNA sequence: TGTGCCAGTCGTGGCAGGGCCCACGAGCAGTACTTC.

This clonotype came up many times. The chain employs TRBV5-1 and TRBJ2-7, with TRBD1 matching over 12 bases. Germline loops: CDR1 SGHRS, CDR2 YFSETQ. This CDR3 contains 15 residues. J gave up 7 bases and V 4 bases, and 9 bases lay outside the gene matches. CDR3 coding DNA: TGCGCCAGCAGCCCCACCGGGACAGGGGGCAAAGAGCAGTACTTC. It encodes CASSPTGTGGKEQYF.

This clonotype has ten or more counts. The J gene is TRBJ2-7, the V gene TRBV15; D is undetermined. Germline V CDR1 and CDR2: LNHNV, YYDKDF (reference sequence). CDR3 length equals 15 residues. Trimming pared 1 base from V and 2 bases from J, leaving 12 bases between. This CDR3 is CATSRGAVTTYEQYF. The CDR3 DNA reads TGTGCCACCAGCAGAGGGGCAGTAACCACCTACGAGCAGTACTTC.

In its sample, this clonotype was seen many times. CDR3 in DNA: TGTGCCAGTAGTATAGGGTACAGGGAAGGTCTCCCCTACGAGCAGTACTTC. Translated: CASSIGYREGLPYEQYF. The genes are TRBV19 and TRBJ2-7, with TRBD1 as a possible D gene (6 bases). Germline V gene data show CDR1 as LNHDA and CDR2 as SQIVND (reference sequence). The CDR3 spans 17 residues. Trimming removed 1 base at V and 2 bases at J, with 18 bases between.

This clonotype appeared many times. This sequence joins TRBV6-6 and TRBJ1-2; 9 bases match TRBD1. J lost 0 bases, V lost 6 bases, and 8 bases had no gene match. The germline V gene has CDR1 MNHNY and CDR2 SVGAGI (reference sequence). There are 16 residues in the CDR3. The CDR3 sequence is CASSDGTGRANYGYTF. The CDR3 DNA sequence: TGTGCCAGCAGCGACGGGACAGGGAGAGCTAACTATGGCTACACCTTC.

This clonotype was found many times. This chain connects TRBV12-3 or TRBV12-4 to TRBJ2-2; D remains ambiguous. The CDR3 loop spans 13 amino acids. Trimming cost V 5 bases and J 6 bases, with 10 bases left between them. CDR3 DNA: TGTGCCAGCAGTCCCGCCAGTTCCGGGGAGCTGTTTTTT. Its translation: CASSPASSGELFF.

This clonotype was observed at least ten times. At one end the junction does not follow the germline gene, possibly because of a read error. DNA for the CDR3: TGTGCCAGCAGGACGGGGAACTCCGGGGAGCTGTTTTTT. Its protein product is CASRTGNSGELFF. The chain is built from TRBV9 and TRBJ2-2; D is possibly TRBD2 (5 bases). The CDR3 is 13 amino acids. The germline gives CDR1 SGDLS, CDR2 YYNGEE.

The table lists this clonotype with many counts. The rearrangement uses TRBV20-1 and TRBJ1-2; TRBD1 matches at 9 bases. V shed 6 bases, J shed 4 bases, and the junction held 12 bases outside the gene matches. The V gene's germline CDR1 is DFQATT and CDR2 SNEGSKA (reference sequence). CDR3 length: 15 residues. The CDR3 DNA sequence: TGCAGTGCAATTCGCCCGGGACAGGGATTCTATGGCTACACCTTC. It translates to CSAIRPGQGFYGYTF.

Concerning this clonotype itself: It is likely a read error, because the conserved phenylalanine at the end of the CDR3 is missing. This chain uses TRBV5-1 with TRBJ2-2, with D uncertain. Trimming left V 3 bases short and J 4 bases short, with 22 bases between. Germline CDR1 reads SGHRS; CDR2 reads YFSETQ. The CDR3 runs to 18 residues. CDR3 region: CASSSVRSAATSTGELFV. In DNA, the CDR3 is TGCGCCAGCAGCTCCGTAAGAAGTGCAGCGACGAGCACCGGGGAGCTGTTTGTT.

This clonotype was picked up many times. The chain is built from TRBV10-3 and TRBJ1-2; TRBD1 aligns across 7 bases. The CDR3 contains 12 residues. Per germline, CDR1 ENHRY and CDR2 SYGVKD. Trimming removed 10 bases from V and 7 bases from J; junction bases left unmatched: 9. CDR3 loop: CATQETGSGYTF. The CDR3 region has the DNA TGTGCCACCCAAGAGACAGGGTCTGGCTACACCTTC.

The chain uses TRBV18 and TRBJ2-4; 8 nucleotides line up with TRBD1. J lost 9 bases, V lost 4 bases, and 5 bases had no gene match. This CDR3 has 13 amino acids. Germline lookup yields CDR1 KGHSH and CDR2 LQKENI. CDR3 region: CASSREQGGIQYF. The CDR3 nucleotides are TGTGCCAGCTCACGCGAACAGGGGGGCATTCAGTACTTC.